The clone carrying this TCR beta chain was observed a few times. The sample belongs to a study of blood T cell repertoires in COVID-19. Study information: Collection of acute and convalescent COVID-19 samples took place in the United States, Italy and Spain. T cells, B-cell-depleted T cells, or PBMCs provided the cDNA or gDNA that served as material.

As originally analysed: Amplifying reference gene primers gave estimates of nucleated cell counts. The assay was immunoSEQ multiplex PCR, and TCRdb's table has in-frame clones only and misses some. That table is the source of V, J and clone size, and D and trimming were worked out from the DNA. The data contain about 160,000 clones, approximately 80% of them singletons. Trimming removed 3 bases from V and 6 bases from J, with 15 bases in between. The CDR3 sequence is 14 residues long. Germline values: CDR1 SGHTA, CDR2 FQGNSA. The chain is built from TRBV7-2 and TRBJ2-7; perhaps TRBD1 as D (6 bases). The source of this sequence is a human donor in a cohort sampled during active COVID-19. Sequencing was done on a sample of peripheral blood. CDR3 sequence reads: CASSLDRRKGEQYF. As DNA, the CDR3 is TGTGCCAGCAGCTTGGACAGAAGAAAAGGCGAGCAGTACTTC. Together with reference TRBV7-2 and TRBJ2-7, the CDR3 gives the full variable domain: GAGVSQSPSNKVTEKGKDVELRCDPISGHTALYWYRQSLGQGLEFLIYFQGNSAPDKSGLPSDRFSAERTGGSVSTLTIQRTQQEDSAVYLCASSLDRRKGEQYFGPGTRLTVT.